This T cell receptor (beta chain) derives from a study of response to subunit inactivated influenza vaccine. This clonotype was recorded a few times. TCRdb independently ran MiXCR on the RT-PCR reads; one entry per CDR3 protein. The sample lists about 830,000 distinct CDR3 sequences; around 18% were seen once. CDR3 length: 19 residues. CDR1 and CDR2 (germline): SGHAT, FQNNGV. V was clipped by 2 bases and J by 4 bases; unmatched bases: 19. The genes are TRBV11-2 and TRBJ2-5, with 7 bases that match TRBD2. The TCR sequence derives from a man aged 45 to 65 who received an inactivated influenza vaccine. Here the sequenced sample was PBMCs from blood, taken roughly 5 days after vaccination. The CDR3 spells CASSLWPFKRRGRLETQYF. CDR3 nucleotide sequence: TGTGCCAGCAGCTTATGGCCCTTTAAGAGGCGGGGGAGATTAGAGACCCAGTACTTC.